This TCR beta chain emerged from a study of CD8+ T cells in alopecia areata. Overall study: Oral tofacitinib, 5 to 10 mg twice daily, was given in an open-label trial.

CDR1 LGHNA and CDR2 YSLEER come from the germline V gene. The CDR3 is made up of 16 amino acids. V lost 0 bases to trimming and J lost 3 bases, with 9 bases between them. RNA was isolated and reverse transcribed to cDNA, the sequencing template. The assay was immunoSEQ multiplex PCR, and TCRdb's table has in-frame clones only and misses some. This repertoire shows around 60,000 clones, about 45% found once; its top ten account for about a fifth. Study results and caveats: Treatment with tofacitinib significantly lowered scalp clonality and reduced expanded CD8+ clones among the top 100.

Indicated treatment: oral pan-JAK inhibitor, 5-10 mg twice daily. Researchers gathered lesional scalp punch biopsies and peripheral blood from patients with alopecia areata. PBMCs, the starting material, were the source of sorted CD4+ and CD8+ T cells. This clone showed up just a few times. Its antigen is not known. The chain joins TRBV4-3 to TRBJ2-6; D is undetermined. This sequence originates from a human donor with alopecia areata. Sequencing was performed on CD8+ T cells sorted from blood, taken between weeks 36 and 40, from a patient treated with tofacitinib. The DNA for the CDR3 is TGCGCCAGCAGCCAAGATGGATCGGGTGGGGCCAACGTCCTGACTTTC. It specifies CASSQDGSGGANVLTF.